This T cell receptor beta chain appears in the sequencing data of a study of identical twins (dated by TCRdb to about 2016). Notes on the research overall: To test whether fetal clonotypes persist, the study used deep sequencing on TCR alpha and beta repertoires from monozygotic twins, unrelated adults of various ages, and cord blood. To rule out contamination, the twin experiments were replicated at different times with different library preparation protocols. Broad study findings and their caveats: Recombination models systematically underestimated out-of-frame TCR alpha sharing in monozygotic twins but agreed with sharing between unrelated individuals. Abundant cord blood beta clonotypes had fewer insertions, young adult naive repertoires showed a similar but weaker trend, and memory repertoires showed no such trend. Out-of-frame TCR alpha sequences shared between twins showed an excess of low generation-probability sequences compared with coincidental sharing between unrelated individuals. Excess twin sharing in beta out-of-frame sequences was weaker because fewer shared sequences lowered the signal-to-noise ratio. Because the same donors could not be followed over many years, the conclusions depended on cross-sectional statistical analysis. Zero-insertion analyses could be partly confounded by invariant T cells such as MAIT and iNKT, although diverse VJ usage argued against such confounding for most clonotypes.

The library was prepared using 5' RACE. Sequencing was performed on an Illumina HiSeq 2000. A universal primer binding site was introduced by template switching, and a unique molecular identifier was present in the final cDNA, enabling accurate counting of TCR cDNA molecules. First-strand cDNA for TCR alpha and beta chains was synthesized from specific primers in the conserved constant-segment region. Each cDNA library was double barcoded, with a SMART-Mk sample barcode plus Illumina barcodes, to control for contamination. TruSeq adapter sequences along with Illumina sample barcodes were introduced in two successive PCR steps. TCR alpha and beta cDNA libraries were sequenced on the Illumina HiSeq platform with custom primers. The authors' analysis ran thus. Unique molecular identifiers were extracted from raw reads with MiGEC, and CDR3 positions were determined with MiXCR. For each individual, recombination models were inferred using an EM algorithm with the repgenHMM and IGoR tools. Shared clonotypes were analyzed with the tcR package in R, and sharing was normalized by the product of cloneset sizes. Out-of-frame nonproductive sequences were analyzed to study raw recombination free of thymic and clonal selection effects. Clones were called with MiXCR by TCRdb after fastp trimmed the public reads at Q25, and only in-frame beta chains were retained. Identical CDR3 protein sequences are pooled into one entry, listed with their most common genes and DNA. The V and J calls were determined by TCRdb, not by the authors. In this sample the table shows 650,000 to 750,000 distinct CDR3 sequences, over 20% of which occur a single time. The ten largest clones capture 4.3% of the sample.

V gives up 5 bases and J gives up 3 bases, and the segment between their germline ends measures 14 bases. For CDR1 and CDR2, the germline V gene lists MNHNS and SASEGT. There are 15 amino acids in the CDR3, from cysteine to phenylalanine inclusive. Only the CDR3 region is kept as DNA, spanning 45 bases read in frame from base 1. As to this clonotype: Its antigen has not been determined. No much larger clone exists at a distance of one base, and base qualities are not known.

All donors were healthy Caucasians. The twin cohort comprised three pairs of female monozygotic twins, all aged roughly 18 to 29 years. The RNA used for TCR libraries was isolated from peripheral blood mononuclear cells. The data were also submitted as part of a second study, on T cells expressing NK-cell markers. The second study, in turn, reports: TCR beta-chain repertoires were profiled in sorted CD3+CD56+NKG2C+, CD3+CD56+NKG2C- and CD3+CD56-NKG2C+ T-cell subsets from roughly eight donors. Among the eight sequenced donors, only one was HCMV-seronegative, while the other seven were HCMV-seropositive. In several experiments an anti-gammadeltaTCR antibody was added to restrict sorting to alphabetaTCR-expressing T cells. In a handful of donors, the dominant CD3+CD56+NKG2C+ clonotypes were found to rank among the top 10 CD8+ clonotypes and to make up roughly 1.0-7.5% of CD8+ T cells. Those dominant clonotypes were again the most abundant among CD3+CD56-NKG2C+ cells in a few donors, at about 25-65%. Whether the expanded NKG2C-expressing T cell clones were specific for HCMV antigens remained unclear. The study sequenced eight donors, all healthy volunteers chosen at random: three men and five women. A commercial ELISA kit detecting HCMV-specific IgG in serum was used to determine HCMV serostatus. For five or six donors, unsorted PBMC were also used to sequence bulk peripheral blood T-cell repertoires. MIGEC was used to demultiplex reads and group reads by UMI, and MiTCR was used to assemble and quantify clonotypes. To remove erroneous sequences, TCR cDNA sequences were retained only when supported by two or more reads. The tcR package was used for downstream repertoire analysis, and clonotypes were matched across fractions by CDR3 nucleotide sequence plus V segment. VDJmatch was used to annotate antigen specificity against VDJdb, with one amino acid substitution in CDR3 permitted.

Sequencing was performed on PBMCs. The TCR sequence derives from a young woman in good health. Here the chain combines TRBV6-1 and TRBJ2-1; perhaps TRBD1 is the D gene, with 6 bases matching. The CDR3 protein sequence reads: CASSPTGSYYNEQFF. The DNA sequence reads TGTGCCAGCAGTCCAACAGGGAGCTACTACAATGAGCAGTTCTTC.